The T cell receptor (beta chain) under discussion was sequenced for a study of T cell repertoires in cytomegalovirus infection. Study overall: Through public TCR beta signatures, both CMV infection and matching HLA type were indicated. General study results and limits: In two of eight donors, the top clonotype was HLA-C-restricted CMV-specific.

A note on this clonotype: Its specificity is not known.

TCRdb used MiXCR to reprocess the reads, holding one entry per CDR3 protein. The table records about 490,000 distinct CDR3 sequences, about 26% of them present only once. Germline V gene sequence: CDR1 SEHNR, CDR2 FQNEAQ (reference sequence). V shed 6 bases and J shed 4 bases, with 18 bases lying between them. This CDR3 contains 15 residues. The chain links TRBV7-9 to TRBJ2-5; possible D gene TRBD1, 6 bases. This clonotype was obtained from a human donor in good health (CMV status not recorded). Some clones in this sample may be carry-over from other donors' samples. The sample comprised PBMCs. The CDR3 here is CASSSSQGKGETQYF. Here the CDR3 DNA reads TGTGCCAGCAGTTCAAGCCAGGGGAAGGGAGAGACCCAGTACTTC.